This T cell receptor (beta chain) comes out of a study of T cells in Graves' hyperthyroidism and ophthalmopathy. The study, taken as a whole, reports: Onset of ophthalmopathy came a median around 6.5 months after the model predicted it.

This clonotype was detected ten times or more. What it binds is unknown. It was RNA transcripts that yielded the amplified TCR beta CDR3 regions. HTBI primers were the set used in a first-round RT-PCR of the TCR CDR3. TCRdb recomputed calls from the multiplex PCR reads with MiXCR, one row per CDR3 protein. There are 250,000 to 300,000 distinct CDR3 sequences in the sample; roughly an eighth occur only once, and approximately 7.9% lies in the top ten. Losses at the gene ends were 6 bases for V and 3 bases for J; bases not matched to a gene: 6. This CDR3 has 14 amino acids. Germline V gene data show CDR1 as MNHNS and CDR2 as SASEGT. Any patient presenting with uncontrolled infection, other autoimmune disease, pregnancy or lactation was left out.

Sequencing was performed on blood. The source is a woman aged 40 to 50 with Graves' hyperthyroidism. The chain joins TRBV6-1 to TRBJ1-2; 8 bases are shared with TRBD1. The CDR3 loop reads CASSPDRAYYGYTF. CDR3 nucleotide sequence: TGTGCCAGCAGCCCGGACAGGGCTTACTATGGCTACACCTTC.